The text below deals with one T cell receptor (beta chain). Its antigen is still unknown. This entry belongs to a study of response to subunit inactivated influenza vaccine. General study findings and limits: Each seasonal influenza vaccination recruits few new T cells, the authors suggested.

One entry per CDR3 protein, called by TCRdb with MiXCR from the RT-PCR reads. The sample consists of 650,000 to 850,000 distinct CDR3 sequences, over 11% of them appearing once. This sequence originates from a middle-aged man who received an inactivated influenza vaccine. Material: PBMCs from blood, obtained around 14 days before vaccination.

The CDR3 nucleotides are TGTGCCAGCAGCCGGTCGACAGGGGCCCACTACAATGAGCAGTTCTTC. Translated, it gives CASSRSTGAHYNEQFF. This rearrangement joins TRBV3-1 to TRBJ2-1; the match to TRBD1 covers 8 bases. The J segment lost 3 bases and the V segment lost 4 bases, leaving 8 bases of the junction unmatched. CDR3 length equals 16 residues. The germline V gene has CDR1 LGHDT and CDR2 YNNKEL (reference sequence).